The 23 T cell receptor beta chains reported below all come from one sample, sequenced in a study of blood T cells in healthy people across ages. Together with a sample-barcoded 5' primer, a J-beta primer mix was included in a second PCR lasting about 7 to 11 cycles. TCRdb processed the 5' RACE reads anew with MiXCR; each CDR3 protein has one entry. Of some 760,000 distinct CDR3 sequences listed, 25% are singletons. These data were also filed under a second study, of T cells of mothers and their children.

The specimen sequenced was blood. The receptors originated from a boy between 5 and 17 years old in good health.

This clonotype was recorded a few times. V and J are TRBV6-2 or TRBV6-3 and TRBJ2-1; D is unclear. The V end was cut by 6 bases, the J end by 1 base, with 4 bases between. The CDR3 runs to 12 residues. Germline CDR1 and CDR2: MNHEY and SVGEGT. CDR3 in amino acids: CASRESYNEQFF. The DNA for the CDR3 is TGTGCCAGCAGAGAATCCTACAATGAGCAGTTCTTC.

This clonotype showed up just a few times. The rearrangement links TRBV7-2 to TRBJ2-5; 8 bases map to TRBD1. This CDR3 is 14 amino acids long. The germline gives CDR1 SGHTA, CDR2 FQGNSA. V lost 5 bases, J lost 5 bases, and 7 bases stayed unmatched. The CDR3 loop reads CASSPDRAGETQYF. The CDR3 DNA sequence: TGTGCCAGCAGCCCGGACAGGGCGGGGGAGACCCAGTACTTC.

This chain links TRBV20-1 with TRBJ1-4; 7 bases are a match to TRBD1. This CDR3 has 14 residues. Trimming at V came to 4 bases and at J to 0 bases, leaving 2 bases not matched to a gene. CDR1 and CDR2 from the germline V gene are DFQATT and SNEGSKA (reference sequence). In DNA form, the CDR3 reads TGCAGTGCTATTCAGGGGGCAACTAATGAAAAACTGTTTTTT. It encodes CSAIQGATNEKLFF.

This clonotype was observed a handful of times. The chain carries TRBV28 and TRBJ2-7, with a weak D call TRBD2 (6 bases). CDR3 size: 17 residues. CDR1 is MDHEN and CDR2 is SYDVKM in the germline V gene. Trimming removed 3 bases at V and 2 bases at J, with 20 bases between. This chain's CDR3 is CASSFLGGGRTAYEQYF. DNA of the CDR3: TGTGCCAGCAGTTTTTTGGGTGGTGGGAGGACCGCCTACGAGCAGTACTTC.

This clonotype turned up a few times. The chain recombines TRBV5-1 with TRBJ2-7, with 11 positions matching TRBD1. The CDR3 sequence is 20 residues long. CDR1 and CDR2 (germline): SGHRS, YFSETQ. Trimming took 0 bases from V and 3 from J; bases not matched to a gene: 17. As DNA, the CDR3 is TGCGCCAGCAGCTTGGCCCCATCAGGACAGGGGGCCCAACCCTACTACGAGCAGTACTTC. It codes for CASSLAPSGQGAQPYYEQYF.

CDR3 in DNA: TGTGCCAGCAGTGACTCGGGTGCGGGGGCCTACAATGAGCAGTTCTTC. As protein: CASSDSGAGAYNEQFF. This rearrangement joins TRBV6-4 to TRBJ2-1, with TRBD2 identical over 7 bases. CDR3 length: 16 residues. CDR1 and CDR2 from the germline V gene are MRHNA and SNTAGT. The trim removed 0 bases at V and 2 bases at J, leaving 4 bases unmatched.

A word on this clonotype: A junction boundary mismatches the germline segment, possibly from a read error. The rearrangement links TRBV7-8 to TRBJ2-3; TRBD2 is a possible D gene (6 bases). The CDR3 is 17 amino acids. The V gene's germline CDR1 is SGHVS and CDR2 FQNEAQ. The CDR3 region is CASSLAGAGGATDTQYF. For the CDR3, the DNA is TGTGCCAGCAGCTTAGCTGGGGCCGGAGGGGCCACAGATACGCAGTACTTT.

This clonotype was counted a few times. This rearrangement joins TRBV6-2 or TRBV6-3 to TRBJ2-5; 9 bases are a match to TRBD1. CDR3 length: 15 residues. The germline CDR1 and CDR2 sequences are MNHEY and SVGEGT. With 7 bases clipped from V and 4 bases from J, the junction kept 10 bases outside the gene matches. The CDR3 protein is CASNKDRGQRETQYF. The CDR3 DNA is TGTGCCAGCAATAAGGACAGGGGACAAAGAGAGACCCAGTACTTC.

The rearrangement joins TRBV20-1 to TRBJ2-7; TRBD1 aligns across 9 bases. V lost 1 base and J lost 5; bases outside the gene matches: 6. The CDR3 is 14 residues long. Germline CDR1 DFQATT, CDR2 SNEGSKA (reference sequence). The CDR3: CSARATDRGHEQYF. As DNA, the CDR3 is TGCAGTGCTAGAGCCACGGACAGGGGCCACGAGCAGTACTTC.

A few counts support this clonotype. V usage is TRBV5-4 and J usage is TRBJ2-1, with D unclear. Germline values: CDR1 SGHNT, CDR2 YYREEE (reference sequence). CDR3 length equals 13 residues. Trimming removed 0 bases from V and 7 bases from J, with 8 bases in between. Here the CDR3 DNA reads TGTGCCAGCAGCTTGGCCCCGGCAAATGAGCAGTTCTTC. This encodes CASSLAPANEQFF.

The chain joins TRBV6-2 or TRBV6-3 to TRBJ2-3; D is possibly TRBD1 or TRBD2 (6 bases each). Germline V lookup: CDR1 MNHEY, CDR2 SVGEGT. The V end lost 2 bases, the J end lost 5 bases, and 38 bases lay between the germline ends. The CDR3 length is 23 residues. The CDR3 is CASSYTNLGPSTRRRGMRDTQYF. The CDR3 DNA sequence: TGTGCCAGCAGTTACACTAATCTAGGACCCTCAACGAGAAGGAGGGGGATGAGAGATACGCAGTATTTT.

The rearrangement joins TRBV4-1 to TRBJ1-1, with no clear D. The CDR3 totals 15 residues. CDR1 is MGHRA, CDR2 YSYEKL, per germline. V lost 0 bases to trimming and J lost 3 bases, with 11 bases between them. CDR3 sequence reads: CASSQEPFRDTEAFF. CDR3 bases: TGCGCCAGCAGCCAAGAGCCCTTTCGGGACACTGAAGCTTTCTTT.

Here the CDR3 reads CSVEDWEKGDQLHGYTF. The CDR3, as DNA: TGCAGCGTTGAAGATTGGGAGAAGGGGGATCAACTTCATGGCTACACCTTC. The gene calls are TRBV29-1 and TRBJ1-2; tentatively, D is TRBD1 (6 bases). Trimming pared 0 bases from V and 6 bases from J, leaving 23 bases between. The germline V gene encodes CDR1 SQVTM and CDR2 ANQGSEA. This CDR3 has 17 amino acids.

V usage is TRBV24-1 and J usage is TRBJ2-1; D call uncertain. This CDR3 has 12 amino acids. Germline V gene data show CDR1 as KGHDR and CDR2 as SFDVKD. Trimming left V 8 bases short and J 4 bases short, with 8 bases between. DNA of the CDR3: TGTGCCACCACCTCGAATTACAATGAGCAGTTCTTC. This translates into CATTSNYNEQFF.

V is TRBV13 and J is TRBJ1-3; D is ambiguous. The CDR3 extends over 15 amino acids. Germline CDR1 is PRHDT and CDR2 is FYEKMQ (reference sequence). Trimming removed 3 bases at V and 0 bases at J, with 9 bases between. The CDR3 DNA follows: TGTGCCAGCAGCTTCGGCAGCGGCTCTGGAAACACCATATATTTT. Its protein is CASSFGSGSGNTIYF.

This chain connects TRBV9 to TRBJ1-6; weak D call: TRBD1 (6 bases). Trimming took 0 bases from V and 9 from J, leaving 13 bases between them. This CDR3 has 15 amino acids. Germline loops: CDR1 SGDLS, CDR2 YYNGEE. Here the CDR3 DNA reads TGTGCCAGCAGCGTAGGGTCAGGGGTTAGTTCACCCCTCCACTTT. This sequence encodes CASSVGSGVSSPLHF.

The V call is TRBV12-3 or TRBV12-4, the J call TRBJ2-7; TRBD2 is a possible D gene (6 bases). V was shortened by 5 bases and J by 12 bases, with 20 bases between the two germline ends. This CDR3 has 13 amino acids. CDR3 nucleotide sequence: TGTGCCAGCAGTCCAACGGGCGGGGAGGATAGGTACTTC. Residues: CASSPTGGEDRYF.

This clonotype was seen only a few times. The chain combines TRBV9 with TRBJ2-5; D ambiguous. The J call may be faulty, since TRBJ2-1 better matches the DNA end. Per germline, CDR1 SGDLS and CDR2 YYNGEE. The CDR3 length is 11 residues. CDR3 nucleotide sequence: TGTGCCAGCAGCGTCACCGGTGAGCAGTTCTTC. Its translation is CASSVTGEQFF.

This clonotype came up a few times. The gene calls are TRBV7-2 and TRBJ2-5; 9 bases match TRBD2. The CDR3 totals 15 residues. Per germline, CDR1 SGHTA and CDR2 FQGNSA. J was trimmed by 2 bases and V by 4 bases; bases with no gene match: 5. The CDR3 nucleotides read TGTGCCAGCAGCTCCCCTAGCGGGGCTCAAGAGACCCAGTACTTC. It translates to CASSSPSGAQETQYF.

This clonotype appeared a few times. The chain recombines TRBV4-1 with TRBJ1-4, with a tentative D call TRBD1 (5 bases). Between the trimmed V and J ends, which lost 4 bases and 10 bases, there was a span of 19 bases. CDR3 length: 15 amino acids. The V gene's germline CDR1 is MGHRA and CDR2 YSYEKL. The CDR3 DNA follows: TGCGCCAGCAGCCCGGAGGGACCTAGCGGGGGAAAACTGTTTTTT. It translates to CASSPEGPSGGKLFF.

This chain links TRBV28 with TRBJ2-1, with D perhaps matching TRBD2 (6 bases). There are 13 residues in the CDR3. Germline V gene data show CDR1 as MDHEN and CDR2 as SYDVKM. Trimming took off 8 bases at V and 9 bases at J, with 17 bases between the two ends. The CDR3 DNA is TGTGCCAGCGGTCGCAGACTAGTCTTTGAGCAGTTCTTC. Its translation: CASGRRLVFEQFF.

CDR3 protein: CASSLGRASGNTIYF. The CDR3 nucleotides read TGTGCCAGCAGCCTCGGACGCGCCTCTGGAAACACCATATATTTT. The J gene is TRBJ1-3, the V gene TRBV12-3 or TRBV12-4; no firm D call. CDR3 length: 15 residues. The V end lost 6 bases, the J end lost 0 bases, and 12 bases lay between the germline ends.

The chain joins TRBV11-2 to TRBJ2-3; TRBD2 matches at 7 bases. Trimming removed 7 bases from V and 1 base from J; junction bases left unmatched: 8. This CDR3 region has 15 residues. Germline V lookup: CDR1 SGHAT, CDR2 FQNNGV. The CDR3 reads CASNSLGGGTDTQYF. In nucleotides, the CDR3 is TGTGCCAGCAACTCACTGGGGGGGGGCACAGATACGCAGTATTTT.